Listed below are T cell receptor beta chains from one sample, sequenced in a study of T cells after yellow fever vaccination. TCRdb called the 5' RACE reads again in MiXCR, with one record for every CDR3 protein. This repertoire shows fewer than 100,000 distinct CDR3 sequences, about 8.2% found once; its top ten account for around 17%. The source material was CD8+ T cells not binding an NS4B(214-222) dextramer, sorted from PBMCs, sampled more than 13 days after the first yellow fever vaccination. Receptor source: a man between 18 and 35 years old who received the YFV17D yellow fever vaccine. Each CDR3 is given without its conserved first and last residue. Each record gives: V gene, J gene, clone size, CDR3 protein. Expanded clones get a size class; other rows say once, few or many, or leave the size out.

V gene: TRBV7-9
J gene: TRBJ2-7
clone size: few
CDR3 protein: ASSPAVRPGGSYEQY

V gene: TRBV7-9
J gene: TRBJ2-5
clone size: few
CDR3 protein: ASSPIPRQETQY

V gene: TRBV6-5
J gene: TRBJ2-1
clone size: NA
CDR3 protein: ASSYFLAGGGNEQF

V gene: TRBV20-1
J gene: TRBJ2-3
clone size: NA
CDR3 protein: SARRDTQY

V gene: TRBV4-1
J gene: TRBJ1-5
clone size: NA
CDR3 protein: ASSQDLGITYSNQPQH

V gene: TRBV3-1
J gene: TRBJ2-1
clone size: NA
CDR3 protein: ASSQRTGSDEQF

V gene: TRBV7-9
J gene: TRBJ1-1
clone size: NA
CDR3 protein: ASSGVRGDVSSTEAF

V gene: TRBV6-6
J gene: TRBJ1-1
clone size: many
CDR3 protein: ASSYPGNTEAF

V gene: TRBV29-1
J gene: TRBJ2-3
clone size: NA
CDR3 protein: SVHRQGIPFINTQY

V gene: TRBV5-5
J gene: TRBJ1-1
clone size: few
CDR3 protein: ASSLGGSTEAF

V gene: TRBV12-3/TRBV12-4
J gene: TRBJ2-2
clone size: few
CDR3 protein: ASSRGLTGELF

V gene: TRBV13
J gene: TRBJ2-1
clone size: NA
CDR3 protein: ASSFSDSSYNEQF

V gene: TRBV3-1
J gene: TRBJ2-7
clone size: NA
CDR3 protein: ASSHIPGGRYEQY

V gene: TRBV6-1
J gene: TRBJ2-5
clone size: few
CDR3 protein: ASSVVAGGIQETQY

V gene: TRBV20-1
J gene: TRBJ2-1
clone size: NA
CDR3 protein: SATQDRGLVDEQF

V gene: TRBV18
J gene: TRBJ2-5
clone size: NA
CDR3 protein: ASSPRQGRPPQETQY

V gene: TRBV7-6
J gene: TRBJ1-5
clone size: NA
CDR3 protein: ASSLEGARNQPQH

V gene: TRBV6-2/TRBV6-3
J gene: TRBJ2-2
clone size: many
CDR3 protein: ASSYPSGTITGELF

V gene: TRBV6-5
J gene: TRBJ2-1
clone size: NA
CDR3 protein: ASSYWPLQGPNEQF

V gene: TRBV6-5
J gene: TRBJ1-1
clone size: few
CDR3 protein: ASSSGQGDTEAF

V gene: TRBV25-1
J gene: TRBJ2-5
clone size: NA
CDR3 protein: ASSESRLAGAGVQETQY

V gene: TRBV12-3/TRBV12-4
J gene: TRBJ2-5
clone size: few
CDR3 protein: ASSSGARTEQETQY